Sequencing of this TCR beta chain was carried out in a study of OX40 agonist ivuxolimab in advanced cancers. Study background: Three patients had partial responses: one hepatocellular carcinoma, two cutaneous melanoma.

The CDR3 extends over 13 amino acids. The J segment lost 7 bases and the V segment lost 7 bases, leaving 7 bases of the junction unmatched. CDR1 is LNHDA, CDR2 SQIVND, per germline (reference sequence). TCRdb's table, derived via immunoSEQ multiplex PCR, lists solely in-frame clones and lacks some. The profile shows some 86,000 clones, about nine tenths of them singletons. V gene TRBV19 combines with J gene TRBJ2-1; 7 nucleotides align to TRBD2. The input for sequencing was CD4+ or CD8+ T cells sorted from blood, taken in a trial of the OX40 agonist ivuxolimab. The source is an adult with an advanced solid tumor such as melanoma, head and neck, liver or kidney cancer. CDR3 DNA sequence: TGTGCCAGTACCTCCGGGGAGGGTAATGAGCAGTTCTTC. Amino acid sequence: CASTSGEGNEQFF.